This T cell receptor beta chain is from a study of cytomegalovirus exposure and HLA in healthy donors. As for the study in general: Earlier, 150 million to 200 million T cells were analyzed, and some 120 million unique TCR beta sequences were found among them. Study-wide results and limits: Cytomegalovirus-associated TCR beta chains were listed, numbering 150 to 200. An analysis done earlier found most TCR beta V segments productive about 87% or about 30% of the time. In most subjects, TCR beta sequences reportedly gave accurate predictions of HLA-A and HLA-B alleles.

Remarks on this clone: Its antigen is as yet unknown.

The PCR was carried out with 60 Vbeta primers and 13 Jbeta primers. Sequencing used immunoSEQ multiplex PCR; TCRdb keeps in-frame clones, though not all of them. The data show fewer than 200,000 clones, more than 75% seen once. The sequenced sample consisted of PBMCs. The sequence was obtained from a man aged 25 to 40 in good health and CMV-seropositive.

CDR3 DNA sequence: TGTGCCAGCAGCCCCCGGGACAGGGTTACAGATACGCAGTATTTT. Residues: CASSPRDRVTDTQYF. The rearrangement joins TRBV7-6 to TRBJ2-3; 9 nucleotides agree with TRBD1. Germline trimming cut 5 bases from V and 3 bases from J; bases unmatched to any gene: 6. The length of the CDR3 is 15 residues. Per germline, CDR1 SGHVS and CDR2 FNYEAQ.